This is a list of T cell receptor beta chains from one sample in a study of shared clonotypes between healthy human individuals. Using immunoSEQ multiplex PCR, the repertoire was profiled, and TCRdb retains in-frame clones only, with some absent. The data hold over a million clones, with roughly 96% observed a single time. Specimen: naive CD4+ T cells sorted from blood. The receptors here all came from a man aged 30-40 years in good health. Each CDR3 is given without its conserved first and last residue.

J gene: TRBJ2-3
V gene: TRBV29-1
CDR3 protein: SGGQGRGDTQY

J gene: TRBJ2-7
V gene: TRBV15
CDR3 protein: ATSRGSNSYEQY

J gene: TRBJ1-2
V gene: TRBV6-1
CDR3 protein: ASSEGQGVYT

J gene: TRBJ2-1
V gene: TRBV5-1
CDR3 protein: ASSSSAGVLNEQF

J gene: TRBJ2-1
V gene: TRBV28
CDR3 protein: ASRDNLYNEQF

J gene: TRBJ2-7
V gene: TRBV4-1
CDR3 protein: ASSQTGTGRFEQY

J gene: TRBJ2-2
V gene: TRBV7-8
CDR3 protein: ASSQWSGQSTGELF

J gene: TRBJ2-1
V gene: TRBV5-1
CDR3 protein: ASRYRTSGYNEQF

J gene: TRBJ2-1
V gene: TRBV18
CDR3 protein: ASSPLAGGYNEQF

J gene: TRBJ2-1
V gene: TRBV29-1
CDR3 protein: SVWTSFSNEQF

J gene: TRBJ2-7
V gene: TRBV5-5
CDR3 protein: ASSLIFGYSYEQY

J gene: TRBJ2-2
V gene: TRBV27
CDR3 protein: ASSRTVFHRSGELF

J gene: TRBJ2-7
V gene: TRBV25-1
CDR3 protein: ASSPKAFEQY

J gene: TRBJ1-4
V gene: TRBV5-1
CDR3 protein: ASSLGGSLVEKLF

J gene: TRBJ2-1
V gene: TRBV9
CDR3 protein: ASSETGLGPPNEQF

J gene: TRBJ1-2
V gene: TRBV7-3
CDR3 protein: ASSLTGRNGYT

J gene: TRBJ2-7
V gene: TRBV28
CDR3 protein: ASRRGLAGGSYEQY

J gene: TRBJ1-2
V gene: TRBV27
CDR3 protein: ASGSKTAPSGYT

J gene: TRBJ2-5
V gene: TRBV9
CDR3 protein: ASSVATGQETQY

J gene: TRBJ2-1
V gene: TRBV29-1
CDR3 protein: SAAGQYYNEQF

J gene: TRBJ2-4
V gene: TRBV7-8
CDR3 protein: ASSSAVSGSVAKNIQY

J gene: TRBJ2-3
V gene: TRBV30
CDR3 protein: AWSVNLAGPDTQY

J gene: TRBJ2-3
V gene: TRBV2
CDR3 protein: ASSELAGATDTQY

J gene: TRBJ1-4
V gene: TRBV28
CDR3 protein: ASSPWTENEKLF

J gene: TRBJ2-5
V gene: TRBV11-2
CDR3 protein: ASSLATAQETQY

J gene: TRBJ2-3
V gene: TRBV7-2
CDR3 protein: ASTLRVADTQY

J gene: TRBJ1-4
V gene: TRBV7-9
CDR3 protein: ASSPGTVNEKLF

J gene: TRBJ2-1
V gene: TRBV29-1
CDR3 protein: SARTSGGLVDEQF

J gene: TRBJ2-7
V gene: TRBV5-1
CDR3 protein: ASGSGTGGFYEQY

J gene: TRBJ2-6
V gene: TRBV2
CDR3 protein: ASSETAGPLKVLT

J gene: TRBJ2-1
V gene: TRBV4-3
CDR3 protein: ASSQAGGSYNEQF

J gene: TRBJ2-5
V gene: TRBV5-1
CDR3 protein: ASSHPGQKETQY

J gene: TRBJ2-7
V gene: TRBV11-1
CDR3 protein: ASSSPGQGAYEQY

J gene: TRBJ2-5
V gene: TRBV18
CDR3 protein: ASSLNPLPQIQETQY

J gene: TRBJ2-2
V gene: TRBV7-9
CDR3 protein: ASSRGGTGELF

J gene: TRBJ2-7
V gene: TRBV6-1
CDR3 protein: ASGWTELYEQY

J gene: TRBJ2-7
V gene: TRBV11-2
CDR3 protein: ASSQGPDEQY

J gene: TRBJ1-1
V gene: TRBV19
CDR3 protein: AARQGLETEAF

J gene: TRBJ2-2
V gene: TRBV10-3
CDR3 protein: AISDLFTGELF

J gene: TRBJ2-2
V gene: TRBV25-1
CDR3 protein: ASSEYGRGNTGELF

J gene: TRBJ2-5
V gene: TRBV30
CDR3 protein: AWSVVQDRFQETQY

J gene: TRBJ2-1
V gene: TRBV5-4
CDR3 protein: ASSLGQGRVGHDEQF

J gene: TRBJ2-3
V gene: TRBV5-1
CDR3 protein: ASSRFSSDTQY

J gene: TRBJ2-2
V gene: TRBV30
CDR3 protein: AWSVRRLASNTGELF

J gene: TRBJ1-1
V gene: TRBV28
CDR3 protein: ASSSGGLNTEAF

J gene: TRBJ2-3
V gene: TRBV11-2
CDR3 protein: ASSLGRTFTDTQY

J gene: TRBJ2-3
V gene: TRBV19
CDR3 protein: ASSPSRAGVWY

J gene: TRBJ2-5
V gene: TRBV28
CDR3 protein: ASSLGGGLAGETQY

J gene: TRBJ2-5
V gene: TRBV5-4
CDR3 protein: ASSLLQGIPQETQY

J gene: TRBJ2-7
V gene: TRBV5-6
CDR3 protein: ASSWSRVAPEY

J gene: TRBJ2-2
V gene: TRBV18
CDR3 protein: ASSPRLAAGTGELF

J gene: TRBJ1-1
V gene: TRBV20-1
CDR3 protein: SARTRTEAF

J gene: TRBJ2-1
V gene: TRBV5-1
CDR3 protein: ASSLTSANEQF